Listed below are T cell receptor beta chains from one sample, sequenced in a study of cytomegalovirus exposure and HLA in healthy donors. TCRdb keeps only in-frame clones here, not all; method: immunoSEQ multiplex PCR. The sample contains about 130,000 clones, approximately 80% of which appear only once. The sequenced material came from PBMCs. The source is a man aged 50-60 years in good health and CMV-seronegative. CDR3s include the opening cysteine and the closing phenylalanine or tryptophan. D genes are given only for firm matches. Size is omitted from some rows. Given values are once, few, many or a class for expanded clones.

v_call	d_call	j_call	clone_size	cdr3_nt	cdr3_aa
TRBV30	TRBD2	TRBJ2-7	NA	TGTGCCCGAGCGGGGAACTCCTACGAGCAGTACTTC	CARAGNSYEQYF
TRBV13	NA	TRBJ1-1	NA	TGTGCCAGCAGCCCCAGGGATGGCTTGAACACTGAAGCTTTCTTT	CASSPRDGLNTEAFF
TRBV5-4	TRBD2	TRBJ2-7	NA	TGTGCCAGCAGCAGCCGGACTAGCGAGTCCTACGAGCAGTACTTC	CASSSRTSESYEQYF
TRBV5-1	TRBD1	TRBJ1-5	NA	TGCGCCAGCAGCTTGGGACCAGGGGGAGGCCAGCCCCAGCATTTT	CASSLGPGGGQPQHF
TRBV6-6	TRBD1	TRBJ2-1	NA	TGTGCCAGCAGGCACCCGGGACAGGGGATTTATGAGCAGTTCTTC	CASRHPGQGIYEQFF
TRBV2	TRBD1	TRBJ1-1	NA	TGTGCCACAAGACAGGGTGGGAACACTGAAGCTTTCTTT	CATRQGGNTEAFF
TRBV5-6	NA	TRBJ2-6	NA	TGTGCCAGCAGCCCCAACAGCTCATCTGGGGCCAACGTCCTGACTTTC	CASSPNSSSGANVLTF
TRBV6-5	TRBD1	TRBJ2-7	NA	TGTGCCAGCAATCCCCTGGGACAGGGCTCCTACGAGCAGTACTTC	CASNPLGQGSYEQYF
TRBV30	NA	TRBJ1-5	NA	TGTGCCTGGAGTGTACGAGGACAGCCCCAGCATTTT	CAWSVRGQPQHF
TRBV11-3	NA	TRBJ2-2	NA	TGTGCCAGCAGCTTCTCGGGGAACACCGGGGAGCTGTTTTTT	CASSFSGNTGELFF
TRBV5-6	NA	TRBJ1-2	NA	TGTGCCAGCAGCTTCTCCGAGTATGGCTACACCTTC	CASSFSEYGYTF
TRBV7-9	TRBD1	TRBJ1-6	once	TGTGCCAGCAGTCCTAATACAGGGGGCGCCAATTCACCCCTCCACTTT	CASSPNTGGANSPLHF
TRBV5-1	TRBD1	TRBJ1-2	NA	TGCGCCAGCAGCCCGGACAGGACAGGGGGCTATGGCTACACCTTC	CASSPDRTGGYGYTF
TRBV7-6	NA	TRBJ2-1	NA	TGTGCCAGCAGCCTATCTGGTGGGGCCTTCTACAATGAGCAGTTCTTC	CASSLSGGAFYNEQFF
TRBV19	NA	TRBJ1-1	NA	TGTGCCAGTGACCCGGGGTACAACACTGAAGCTTTCTTT	CASDPGYNTEAFF
TRBV7-2	NA	TRBJ1-5	NA	TGTGCCAGCAGCTTAGCTAGTGGTCAGCCCCAGCATTTT	CASSLASGQPQHF
TRBV7-2	TRBD1	TRBJ1-5	NA	TGTGCCAGCAGCTCACAGGGGGGTAGCAATCAGCCCCAGCATTTT	CASSSQGGSNQPQHF
TRBV6-1	TRBD1	TRBJ1-5	NA	TGTGCCAGCAGCGGGAGACAGGGGAATCAGCCCCAGCATTTT	CASSGRQGNQPQHF
TRBV7-8	TRBD2	TRBJ2-7	NA	TGTGCCAGCAGATCCGGGACTAGCGGCTACGAGCAGTACTTC	CASRSGTSGYEQYF
TRBV29-1	NA	TRBJ2-5	NA	TGCAGCGTTGAGAGGGTGCGAGGGGAGACCCAGTACTTC	CSVERVRGETQYF
TRBV29-1	NA	TRBJ1-2	NA	TGCAGCGTTCCGGCGGGGGGAGCTAACTATGGCTACACCTTC	CSVPAGGANYGYTF
TRBV19	NA	TRBJ2-7	NA	TGTGCCAGTAGTATGAGGGACACCTACGAGCAGTACTTC	CASSMRDTYEQYF
TRBV5-4	NA	TRBJ1-1	NA	TGTGCCACCAAAGCTTGGTCAGGTCCGAACACTGAAGCTTTCTTT	CATKAWSGPNTEAFF
TRBV30	NA	TRBJ2-7	NA	TGTGCGTGGACCCGGGGTAGGCCCTACGAGCAGTACTTC	CAWTRGRPYEQYF
TRBV10-2	NA	TRBJ2-1	NA	TGCGCCAGCAGTTCTTACCCGGGAGACAATGAGCAGTTCTTC	CASSSYPGDNEQFF
TRBV18	NA	TRBJ2-1	once	TGTGCCAGCTCACCCGATGGGCTGGCTAGCGCGCAGTTCTTC	CASSPDGLASAQFF
TRBV29-1	TRBD2	TRBJ2-5	NA	TGCAGCGTTGATAGCGGGGGGCGGTGGGAGACCCAGTACTTC	CSVDSGGRWETQYF
TRBV6-1	TRBD1	TRBJ1-6	NA	TGTGCCAGCAGTGAAGACGGGACAGCCGATAATTCACCCCTCCACTTT	CASSEDGTADNSPLHF
TRBV25-1	NA	TRBJ2-2	NA	TGTGCCAGCAGTGTTGTCAGGGGGGACACCGGGGAGCTGTTTTTT	CASSVVRGDTGELFF
TRBV6-6	NA	TRBJ2-1	NA	TGTGCCAGCAGTTCGCTAGCAGATGAGCAGTTCTTC	CASSSLADEQFF
TRBV27	NA	TRBJ1-5	NA	TGTGCCAGCAGTTTTCGAGGGAGCAATCAGCCCCAGCATTTT	CASSFRGSNQPQHF
TRBV6-1	NA	TRBJ1-3	NA	TGTGCCAGCAGTGAACGGGGAGTGTCTGGAAACACCATATATTTT	CASSERGVSGNTIYF
TRBV18	TRBD2	TRBJ2-2	NA	TGTGCCAGCTCACCGGAACTAGCGGGGGGAGCCACCGGGGAGCTGTTTTTT	CASSPELAGGATGELFF
TRBV4-1	NA	TRBJ1-1	once	TGCGCCAGCAGCCAAGATTTAACTTTAATGAACACTGAAGCTTTCTTT	CASSQDLTLMNTEAFF
TRBV5-1	NA	TRBJ1-4	few	TGCGCCAGCAGCCCCCGGTCCAATGAAAAACTGTTTTTT	CASSPRSNEKLFF
TRBV4-1	TRBD1	TRBJ1-2	few	TGCGCCAGCAGCTATCCGGGGACAGGGAACTACACCTTC	CASSYPGTGNYTF
TRBV7-9	NA	TRBJ1-2	NA	TGTGCCAGCAGCCCGGAGACAGCCAACTATGGCTACACCTTC	CASSPETANYGYTF
TRBV5-6	NA	TRBJ2-5	NA	TGTGCCAGCAGCTTGGGGGGACTCCTAGAAGAGACCCAGTACTTC	CASSLGGLLEETQYF
TRBV5-1	NA	TRBJ1-1	NA	TGCGCCAGCAGCCCCGTCGGCACTGAAGCTTTCTTT	CASSPVGTEAFF
TRBV27	NA	TRBJ1-1	NA	TGTGCCGGCCAGCGGGGCCTGAACACTGAAGCTTTCTTT	CAGQRGLNTEAFF
TRBV4-3	TRBD1	TRBJ2-3	NA	TGCGCCAGCAGCCAAGACCTGGGACAGAGCACAGATACGCAGTATTTT	CASSQDLGQSTDTQYF
TRBV2	TRBD1	TRBJ2-1	NA	TGTGCCAGCGGACAGGGTTTACACAATGAGCAGTTCTTC	CASGQGLHNEQFF
TRBV9	NA	TRBJ1-1	NA	TGTGCCAGCAGCGTAGCTTGGGAGGGGGACACTGAAGCTTTCTTT	CASSVAWEGDTEAFF
TRBV27	NA	TRBJ2-3	NA	TGTGCCAGCAGTTTATCCTGGGGGGTGGCAGATACGCAGTATTTT	CASSLSWGVADTQYF
TRBV11-2	TRBD2	TRBJ2-5	NA	TGTGCCAGCAGACGACTAGCGGGGGGGAGGGAGACCCAGTACTTC	CASRRLAGGRETQYF
TRBV5-4	NA	TRBJ2-1	NA	TGTGCCAGCAGCTCGCCGGAAGACAGGAATGAGCAGTTCTTC	CASSSPEDRNEQFF
TRBV7-2	TRBD2	TRBJ2-1	NA	TGTGCCAGCAGCTTAGTGACTAGCGGGGGGAGGTATGAGCAGTTCTTC	CASSLVTSGGRYEQFF
TRBV27	TRBD1	TRBJ2-6	NA	TGTGCCAGCAGTTTTCCGGGACAGCTCTCTGGGGCCAACGTCCTGACTTTC	CASSFPGQLSGANVLTF
TRBV9	TRBD2	TRBJ2-2	NA	TGTGCCAGCAGCGTAGCTCCCCTAGCGGGGGTCGGAACCGGGGAGCTGTTTTTT	CASSVAPLAGVGTGELFF
TRBV4-2	NA	TRBJ1-1	few	TGTGCCAGCAGCGCCCAGGGTCTGGGCACTGAAGCTTTCTTT	CASSAQGLGTEAFF
TRBV4-1	NA	TRBJ2-1	NA	TGCGCCAGCACCCAAGAGGGACAAAAGCAGTTCTTC	CASTQEGQKQFF
TRBV7-2	TRBD1	TRBJ1-2	NA	TGTGCCAGCAGCTTGGGACAGGGGGCGCCGGATGGCTACACCTTC	CASSLGQGAPDGYTF
TRBV25-1	TRBD2	TRBJ2-3	NA	TGTGCCATCGGGACTAGCGGGCCCCGGGGCACAGATACGCAGTATTTT	CAIGTSGPRGTDTQYF
TRBV11-2	NA	TRBJ2-7	NA	TGTGCCAGCAGCCGAGACAGGTTGACCTACGAGCAGTACTTC	CASSRDRLTYEQYF
TRBV30	NA	TRBJ1-2	NA	TGTGCCTGTCTCGGGATGCGGCCGGGCTACACCTTC	CACLGMRPGYTF
TRBV4-3	NA	TRBJ1-5	NA	TGCGCCAGCAGCCAAGAGGCAGGGAATCAGCCCCAGCATTTT	CASSQEAGNQPQHF
TRBV29-1	NA	TRBJ2-7	NA	TGCAGCGTTAAGGACAGCGAGAAGAGCTCCTACGAGCAGTACTTC	CSVKDSEKSSYEQYF
TRBV18	NA	TRBJ1-6	NA	TGTGCCAGCTCCCCCGACAGTACTAATTCACCCCTCCACTTT	CASSPDSTNSPLHF
TRBV4-2	TRBD1	TRBJ2-3	NA	TGTGCCAGCAGCCCCGGGACAGGCCACACAGATACGCAGTATTTT	CASSPGTGHTDTQYF
TRBV10-3	TRBD1	TRBJ2-1	NA	TGTGCCACCAGGGACAGGGATAATGAGCAGTTCTTC	CATRDRDNEQFF